Each of the 11 T cell receptor beta chains below was sequenced from the same sample in a study of OX40 agonist ivuxolimab in advanced cancers. Only in-frame clones appear in the TCRdb table, and some are missing; sequencing was by immunoSEQ multiplex PCR. The sample yields just under 65,000 clones, roughly four fifths seen once. Here the sequenced sample was CD4+ or CD8+ T cells sorted from blood, taken in a trial of the OX40 agonist ivuxolimab. These receptors were taken from an adult with an advanced solid tumor such as melanoma, head and neck, liver or kidney cancer.

The V call is TRBV4-2, the J call TRBJ2-2, with D tentatively TRBD2 (6 bases). From germline, CDR1 is LGHNA and CDR2 YNFKEQ. V was cut by 6 bases and J by 2 bases, with 19 bases left in between. The CDR3 runs to 17 residues. CDR3 protein: CASRKGTWEANTGELFF. In DNA, the CDR3 is TGTGCCAGCAGGAAGGGCACTTGGGAGGCCAACACCGGGGAGCTGTTTTTT.

This clone was observed once. The sample holds other DNA sequences that translate to the same CDR3. The chain employs TRBV5-1 and TRBJ1-2; D gene ambiguous. The CDR3 extends over 12 amino acids. With 0 bases removed from V and 8 bases from J, the gap between germline ends came to 8 bases. Germline V CDR1 and CDR2: SGHRS, YFSETQ. CDR3 residues: CASSLEGEGYTF. Here the CDR3 DNA reads TGCGCCAGCAGCTTGGAAGGAGAAGGCTACACCTTC.

The rearrangement uses TRBV7-2 and TRBJ2-1, with D perhaps matching TRBD2 (6 bases). The germline CDR1 and CDR2 sequences are SGHTA and FQGNSA. The germline V and J ends were trimmed by 1 base and 12 bases, with 13 bases remaining between them. The CDR3 has 13 residues. CDR3 sequence: CASSLGGTQTQFF. CDR3 DNA sequence: TGTGCCAGCAGCTTAGGGGGGACTCAAACGCAGTTCTTC.

The DNA of the CDR3 is TGTGCCAGCAGCCCACCTAGCGGGGGTGACACCGGGGAGCTGTTTTTT. This translates into CASSPPSGGDTGELFF. V gene TRBV9 combines with J gene TRBJ2-2, with 10 bases fitting TRBD2. The junction had 6 bases not matched to a gene; V was cut back by 4 bases and J by 3 bases. Germline V lookup: CDR1 SGDLS, CDR2 YYNGEE. The CDR3 has 16 amino acids.

The V gene is TRBV5-4, the J gene TRBJ1-1; a weak D match, TRBD1 (5 bases). This CDR3 contains 16 residues. Germline CDR1 is SGHNT and CDR2 is YYREEE (reference sequence). Trimming cost V 4 bases and J 4 bases, with 20 bases left between them. CDR3 sequence (DNA): TGTGCCAGCAGCATACCCGGGGCAACCTCGGGCACTGAAGCTTTCTTT. It specifies CASSIPGATSGTEAFF.

This chain uses TRBV27 with TRBJ1-6, with D tentatively TRBD1 (6 bases). This CDR3 is built from 17 residues. Germline V gene data show CDR1 as MNHEY and CDR2 as SMNVEV (reference sequence). V gave up 6 bases and J gave up 0 bases, with 15 bases separating them. CDR3 protein: CASRSSTGSSYNSPLHF. CDR3 nucleotides: TGTGCCAGCAGATCCTCGACAGGCAGCTCCTATAATTCACCCCTCCACTTT.

The V call is TRBV18, the J call TRBJ1-5; TRBD1 agrees at 9 bases. J was trimmed by 5 bases and V by 5 bases; bases with no gene match: 13. Germline V gives CDR1 KGHSH, CDR2 LQKENI. The CDR3 extends over 17 amino acids. CDR3 DNA: TGTGCCAGCTCAGCCACGGGACCGGGACAGGGTCATCAGCCCCAGCATTTT. It specifies CASSATGPGQGHQPQHF.

The rearrangement uses TRBV6-6 and TRBJ2-7; possibly TRBD1 for D (6 bases). The CDR3 is 13 amino acids. With 4 bases removed from V and 2 bases from J, the gap between germline ends came to 9 bases. The V gene's germline CDR1 is MNHNY and CDR2 SVGAGI (reference sequence). Here the CDR3 DNA reads TGTGCCAGCAGTTCTACAGGGACCTACGAGCAGTACTTC. It translates to CASSSTGTYEQYF.

The J gene is TRBJ2-3, the V gene TRBV6-6; either TRBD1 or TRBD2 may supply D (6 bases each). The CDR3 has 16 amino acids. V was pared by 2 bases and J by 6 bases, with 18 bases between. Germline values: CDR1 MNHNY, CDR2 SVGAGI (reference sequence). The CDR3 DNA reads as TGTGCCAGCAGTTACGAGGGGGGAAGTACGGTGGATACGCAGTATTTT. This gives the protein CASSYEGGSTVDTQYF.

This clone came up once. This chain joins TRBV9 and TRBJ2-1, with TRBD2 matching over 10 bases. V lost 4 bases to trimming and J lost 6 bases; unmatched junction nucleotides: 7. This CDR3 has 15 amino acids. CDR1 SGDLS and CDR2 YYNGEE come from the germline V gene. This CDR3 is CASSRSGGPSNEQFF. The CDR3 DNA reads as TGTGCCAGCAGCCGTAGCGGGGGGCCGAGCAATGAGCAGTTCTTC.

V usage is TRBV4-2 and J usage is TRBJ1-2; 8 bases agree with TRBD1. Germline CDR1 LGHNA, CDR2 YNFKEQ. V was pared by 4 bases and J by 5 bases, with 6 bases of the junction left unmatched. The CDR3 contains 14 residues. CDR3 residues: CASSLSGTGYGYTF. Here the CDR3 DNA reads TGTGCCAGCAGCCTATCCGGGACAGGTTATGGCTACACCTTC.